The sequence of this TCR beta chain was determined in a study of blood T cell repertoires in COVID-19. Background on the study: The United States, Italy and Spain provided the acute and convalescent COVID-19 samples. PBMCs, B-cell-depleted T cells, or T cells were the source of the cDNA or gDNA that made up the material.

Methods used by the authors: From reference gene primer amplification, estimates of nucleated cell counts were derived. Sequenced by immunoSEQ multiplex PCR; TCRdb stores in-frame clones only, minus some. D and trimming come from the DNA, and the V and J calls and clone size come from that table. The top ten clones hold around 8.1% of a sample with tens of thousands of clones, 85% to 90% of them seen once. CDR1 is KGHSH and CDR2 is LQKENI in the germline V gene. This CDR3 region has 14 residues. V was trimmed by 3 bases and J by 3 bases, leaving 10 bases between them. The chain combines TRBV18 with TRBJ2-3; possible D gene TRBD2, 7 bases. The sequence derives from a man aged 25 to 40 with active or convalescent COVID-19. Source material: peripheral blood. The CDR3 region is CASSPRGGTDTQYF. CDR3 DNA sequence: TGTGCCAGCTCACCGAGGGGGGGAACAGATACGCAGTATTTT.